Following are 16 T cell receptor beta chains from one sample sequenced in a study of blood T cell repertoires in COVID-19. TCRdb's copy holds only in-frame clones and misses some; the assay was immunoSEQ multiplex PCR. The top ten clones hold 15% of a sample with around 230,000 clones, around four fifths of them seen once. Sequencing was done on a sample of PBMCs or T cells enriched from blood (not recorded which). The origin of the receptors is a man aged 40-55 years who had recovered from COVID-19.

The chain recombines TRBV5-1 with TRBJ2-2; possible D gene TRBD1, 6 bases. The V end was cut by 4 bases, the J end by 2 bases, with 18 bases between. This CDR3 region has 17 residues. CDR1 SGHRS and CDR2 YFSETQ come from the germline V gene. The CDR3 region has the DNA TGCGCCAGCAGCCTGGGAAATACAGGGCACAACACCGGGGAGCTGTTTTTT. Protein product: CASSLGNTGHNTGELFF.

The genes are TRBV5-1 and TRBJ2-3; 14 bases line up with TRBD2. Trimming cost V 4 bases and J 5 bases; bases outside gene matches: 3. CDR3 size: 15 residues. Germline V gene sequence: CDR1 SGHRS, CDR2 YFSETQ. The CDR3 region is CASSRGLAGGDTQYF. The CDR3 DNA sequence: TGCGCCAGCAGCCGAGGACTAGCGGGAGGAGATACGCAGTATTTT.

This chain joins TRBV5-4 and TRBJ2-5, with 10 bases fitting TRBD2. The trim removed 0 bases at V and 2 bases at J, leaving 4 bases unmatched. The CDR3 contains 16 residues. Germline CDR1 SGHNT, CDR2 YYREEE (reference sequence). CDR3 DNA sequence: TGTGCCAGCAGCTTGGTTAGCGGGGGGCATCAAGAGACCCAGTACTTC. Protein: CASSLVSGGHQETQYF.

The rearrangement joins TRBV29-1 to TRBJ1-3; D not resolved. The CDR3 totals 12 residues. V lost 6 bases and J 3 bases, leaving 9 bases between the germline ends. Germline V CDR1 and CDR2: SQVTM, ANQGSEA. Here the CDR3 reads CSVSLVGNTIYF. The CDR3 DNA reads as TGCAGCGTGTCGCTAGTTGGAAACACCATATATTTT.

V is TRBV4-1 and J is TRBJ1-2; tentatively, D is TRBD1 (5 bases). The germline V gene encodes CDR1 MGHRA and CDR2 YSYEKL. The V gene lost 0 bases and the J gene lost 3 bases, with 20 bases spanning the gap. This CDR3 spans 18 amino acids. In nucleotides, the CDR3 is TGCGCCAGCAGCCAAGAAAGTGGAAGAGCTTCGGGGGACTATGGCTACACCTTC. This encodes CASSQESGRASGDYGYTF.

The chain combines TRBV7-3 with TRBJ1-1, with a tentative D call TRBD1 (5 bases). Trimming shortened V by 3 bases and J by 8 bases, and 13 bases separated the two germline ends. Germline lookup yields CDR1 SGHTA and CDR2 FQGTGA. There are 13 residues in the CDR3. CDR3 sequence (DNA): TGTGCCAGCAGCTTTCAAAGGGGCGCGGAAGCTTTCTTT. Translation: CASSFQRGAEAFF.

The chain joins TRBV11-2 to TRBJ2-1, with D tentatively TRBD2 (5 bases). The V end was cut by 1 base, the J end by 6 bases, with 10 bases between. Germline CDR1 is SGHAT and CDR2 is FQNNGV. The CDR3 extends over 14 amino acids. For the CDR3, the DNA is TGTGCCAGCAGCTTAGCCGGGATATCCAATGAGCAGTTCTTC. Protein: CASSLAGISNEQFF.

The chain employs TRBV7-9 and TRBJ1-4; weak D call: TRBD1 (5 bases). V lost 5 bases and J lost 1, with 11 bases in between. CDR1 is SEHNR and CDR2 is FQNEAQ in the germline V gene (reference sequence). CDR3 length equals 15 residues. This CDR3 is CASSGGRGTNEKLFF. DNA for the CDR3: TGTGCCAGCAGCGGGGGGAGGGGAACTAATGAAAAACTGTTTTTT.

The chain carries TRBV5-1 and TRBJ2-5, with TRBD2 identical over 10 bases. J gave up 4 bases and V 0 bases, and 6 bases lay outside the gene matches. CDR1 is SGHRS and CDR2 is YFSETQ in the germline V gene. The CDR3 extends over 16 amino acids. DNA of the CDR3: TGCGCCAGCAGCTTGGGGGGTGCTAGCGGGAGAGAGACCCAGTACTTC. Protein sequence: CASSLGGASGRETQYF.

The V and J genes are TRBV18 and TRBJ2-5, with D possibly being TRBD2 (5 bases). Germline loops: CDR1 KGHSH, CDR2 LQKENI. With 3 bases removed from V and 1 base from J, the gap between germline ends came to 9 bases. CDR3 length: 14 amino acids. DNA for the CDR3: TGTGCCAGCTCACCTGGGAGCTCCCAAGAGACCCAGTACTTC. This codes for CASSPGSSQETQYF.

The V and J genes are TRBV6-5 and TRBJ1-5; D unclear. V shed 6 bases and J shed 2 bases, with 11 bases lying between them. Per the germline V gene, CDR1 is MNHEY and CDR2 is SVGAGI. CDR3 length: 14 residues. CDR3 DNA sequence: TGTGCCAGCAGACTTTTTATGGGCAATCAGCCCCAGCATTTT. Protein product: CASRLFMGNQPQHF.

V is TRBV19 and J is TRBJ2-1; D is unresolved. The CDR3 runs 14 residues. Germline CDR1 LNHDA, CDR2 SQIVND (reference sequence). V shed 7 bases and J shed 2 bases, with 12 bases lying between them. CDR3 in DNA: TGTGCCAGTATGGTAGCTTCCACCTACAATGAGCAGTTCTTC. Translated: CASMVASTYNEQFF. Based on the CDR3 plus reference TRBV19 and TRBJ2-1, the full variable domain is DGGITQSPKYLFRKEGQNVTLSCEQNLNHDAMYWYRQDPGQGLRLIYYSQIVNDFQKGDIAEGYSVSREKKESFPLTVTSAQKNPTAFYLCASMVASTYNEQFFGPGTRLTVL.

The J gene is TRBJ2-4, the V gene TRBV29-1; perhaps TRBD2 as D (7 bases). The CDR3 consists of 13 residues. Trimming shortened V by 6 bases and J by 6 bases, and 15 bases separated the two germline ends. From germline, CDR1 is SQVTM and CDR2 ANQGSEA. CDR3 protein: CSVRRGGRNIQYF. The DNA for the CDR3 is TGCAGCGTAAGAAGGGGGGGGAGAAACATTCAGTACTTC.

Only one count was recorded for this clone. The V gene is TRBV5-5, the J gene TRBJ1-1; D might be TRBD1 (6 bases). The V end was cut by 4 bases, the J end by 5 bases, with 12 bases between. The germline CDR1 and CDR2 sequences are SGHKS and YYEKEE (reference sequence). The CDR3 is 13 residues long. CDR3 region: CASSIGGGTEAFF. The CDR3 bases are TGTGCCAGCAGCATAGGGGGTGGGACTGAAGCTTTCTTT. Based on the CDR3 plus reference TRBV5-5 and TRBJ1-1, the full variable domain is DAGVTQSPTHLIKTRGQQVTLRCSPISGHKSVSWYQQVLGQGPQFIFQYYEKEERGRGNFPDRFSARQFPNYSSELNVNALLLGDSALYLCASSIGGGTEAFFGQGTRLTVV.

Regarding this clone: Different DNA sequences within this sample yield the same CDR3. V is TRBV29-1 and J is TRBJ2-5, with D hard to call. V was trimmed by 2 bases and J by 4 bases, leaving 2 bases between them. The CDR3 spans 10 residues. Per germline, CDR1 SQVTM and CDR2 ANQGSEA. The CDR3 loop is CSVERETQYF. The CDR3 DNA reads TGCAGCGTTGAACGAGAGACCCAGTACTTC.

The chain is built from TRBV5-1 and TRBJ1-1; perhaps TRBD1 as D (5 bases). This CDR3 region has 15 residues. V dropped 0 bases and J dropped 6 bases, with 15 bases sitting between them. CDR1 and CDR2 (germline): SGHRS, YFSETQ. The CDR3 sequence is CASSLDTARGSEAFF. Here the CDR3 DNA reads TGCGCCAGCAGCTTGGACACGGCGCGGGGGTCTGAAGCTTTCTTT.